The 29 T cell receptor beta chains below all came from one sample that was sequenced in a study of identical twins. TCRdb re-analysed the 5' RACE reads in MiXCR, keeping a single row per CDR3 protein. The sample includes 310,000 or so distinct CDR3 sequences, approximately 8% of them seen just once. The sample was also linked to a second study, of yellow fever vaccine responses in identical twins.

Sequences were obtained from memory (CD45RO+) T cells sorted from blood. All receptors come from a woman between 18 and 29 years old in good health.

The table lists this clonotype with many counts. This chain joins TRBV3-1 and TRBJ2-3; D ambiguous. Germline CDR1 LGHDT, CDR2 YNNKEL (reference sequence). Between the trimmed V and J ends, which lost 2 bases and 5 bases, there was a span of 2 bases. The CDR3 sequence is 11 residues long. This CDR3 is CASSQRDTQYF. CDR3 coding DNA: TGTGCCAGCAGCCAAAGAGATACGCAGTATTTT.

V and J are TRBV7-9 and TRBJ2-4; unclear D gene. The V and J ends lost 4 bases and 0 bases respectively, with 7 bases between them. Germline loops: CDR1 SEHNR, CDR2 FQNEAQ (reference sequence). The CDR3 runs 14 residues. As DNA, the CDR3 is TGTGCCAGCAGCTCCACTATAGCCAAAAACATTCAGTACTTC. Its protein is CASSSTIAKNIQYF.

This clonotype was recorded a few times. V gene TRBV13 combines with J gene TRBJ2-1; possible D gene TRBD2, 6 bases. CDR1 and CDR2 from the germline V gene are PRHDT and FYEKMQ (reference sequence). There are 15 residues in the CDR3. Trimming left V 4 bases short and J 1 base short, with 11 bases between. For the CDR3, the DNA is TGTGCCAGCAGCTGGAGTGGGGGGTCCTACAATGAGCAGTTCTTC. It specifies CASSWSGGSYNEQFF.

The chain employs TRBV7-2 and TRBJ1-5; D remains ambiguous. The CDR3 spans 12 residues. Germline V gene sequence: CDR1 SGHTA, CDR2 FQGNSA. Trimming cost V 7 bases and J 0 bases, with 4 bases left between them. CDR3 nucleotides: TGTGCCAGCACCGTTAGCAATCAGCCCCAGCATTTT. This sequence encodes CASTVSNQPQHF.

This clonotype came up many times. This chain links TRBV12-3 or TRBV12-4 with TRBJ2-2, with D hard to call. The length of the CDR3 is 12 residues. Trimming removed 3 bases from V and 7 bases from J, with 6 bases in between. The DNA of the CDR3 is TGTGCCAGCAGTTTCCATAACGGGGAGCTGTTTTTT. This encodes CASSFHNGELFF.

This clonotype has a count of ten or more. The chain uses TRBV15 and TRBJ2-3; TRBD2 matches at 10 bases. Trimming took 6 bases from V and 3 from J; bases not matched to a gene: 6. The CDR3 runs 15 residues. Germline assignment: CDR1 LNHNV and CDR2 YYDKDF (reference sequence). In nucleotides, the CDR3 is TGTGCCACCAGTGTCAGCGGGGGGGTGACAGATACGCAGTATTTT. Its protein product is CATSVSGGVTDTQYF.

This clonotype was detected only a few times. The rearrangement uses TRBV19 and TRBJ2-2; no definite D call. Trimming took 9 bases from V and 3 from J, leaving 11 bases between them. This CDR3 is built from 13 residues. The germline CDR1 and CDR2 sequences are LNHDA and SQIVND (reference sequence). CDR3 DNA: TGTGCCAGATCAACAGTGGACACCGGGGAGCTGTTTTTT. Encoded protein: CARSTVDTGELFF.

This clonotype was detected only a few times. The chain employs TRBV10-3 and TRBJ1-1; 9 bases align to TRBD1. Unmatched junction bases numbered 8, after V lost 7 bases and J lost 5 bases. The CDR3 has 14 residues. Per the germline V gene, CDR1 is ENHRY and CDR2 is SYGVKD. CDR3 DNA sequence: TGTGCCATCACCATGGACAGGGGAGAGACTGAAGCTTTCTTT. It translates to CAITMDRGETEAFF.

J is TRBJ1-1 and V is TRBV19; possibly TRBD1 for D (6 bases). The germline V gene has CDR1 LNHDA and CDR2 SQIVND (reference sequence). The CDR3 is made up of 12 amino acids. Trimming cost V 10 bases and J 7 bases, with 16 bases left between them. This CDR3 is CATGADLYEAFF. The CDR3, as DNA: TGTGCCACGGGGGCGGACCTTTATGAAGCTTTCTTT.

There are many counts of this clonotype. The chain combines TRBV5-1 with TRBJ2-2; the D is unclear. CDR3 size: 15 residues. V gave up 0 bases and J gave up 5 bases, with 11 bases separating them. The germline CDR1 and CDR2 sequences are SGHRS and YFSETQ. CDR3 sequence: CASSLEGRETGELFF. The CDR3 DNA sequence: TGCGCCAGCAGCTTGGAAGGGCGTGAGACCGGGGAGCTGTTTTTT.

The chain joins TRBV20-1 to TRBJ2-3; 7 bases are a match to TRBD2. Germline loops: CDR1 DFQATT, CDR2 SNEGSKA (reference sequence). The V gene end was trimmed by 5 bases and the J gene end by 4 bases; junction bases not matched to a gene: 12. The CDR3 has 15 residues. This CDR3 is CSAEGLERDPDTQYF. CDR3 DNA sequence: TGCAGTGCTGAGGGCCTGGAGCGGGATCCAGATACGCAGTATTTT.

The sample holds many counts of this clonotype. V and J are TRBV27 and TRBJ2-7; unclear D gene. Germline lookup yields CDR1 MNHEY and CDR2 SMNVEV (reference sequence). The CDR3 contains 14 residues. The V and J ends lost 0 bases and 6 bases respectively, with 12 bases between them. CDR3 sequence (DNA): TGTGCCAGCAGTTTATCGAAGGGTAGGTTCGAGCAGTACTTC. It codes for CASSLSKGRFEQYF.

This clonotype was seen a handful of times. The genes are TRBV7-3 and TRBJ1-2; a possible D gene is TRBD1 (6 bases). V lost 5 bases and J 4 bases, leaving 11 bases between the germline ends. The CDR3 contains 13 residues. From germline, CDR1 is SGHTA and CDR2 FQGTGA. The CDR3 region is CASSTGLGYGYTF. CDR3 sequence (DNA): TGTGCCAGCAGCACAGGGCTAGGCTATGGCTACACCTTC. Complete variable domain (other parts from reference TRBV7-3 and TRBJ1-2): GAGVSQTPSNKVTEKGKYVELRCDPISGHTALYWYRQSLGQGPEFLIYFQGTGAADDSGLPNDRFFAVRPEGSVSTLKIQRTERGDSAVYLCASSTGLGYGYTFGSGTRLTVV.

There are a few counts of this clonotype. The chain uses TRBV11-1 and TRBJ2-3; TRBD1 aligns across 12 bases. V lost 1 base to trimming and J lost 6 bases; unmatched junction nucleotides: 11. The CDR3 extends over 18 amino acids. Germline V CDR1 and CDR2: SGHAT, FQDESV (reference sequence). In nucleotides, the CDR3 is TGTGCCAGCAGCTTAGTGCGCGGGCGGGGACAGGGGGCTGATACGCAGTATTTT. Protein: CASSLVRGRGQGADTQYF.

Ten or more counts support this clonotype. V gene TRBV29-1 combines with J gene TRBJ2-2, with D perhaps matching TRBD2 (6 bases). From germline, CDR1 is SQVTM and CDR2 ANQGSEA. V was shortened by 7 bases and J by 6 bases, with 18 bases between the two germline ends. The CDR3 is made up of 14 amino acids. The CDR3 is CSARRGTGAGELFF. The CDR3 bases are TGCAGCGCCCGGAGGGGTACGGGCGCCGGGGAGCTGTTTTTT.

This clonotype showed up just a few times. J is TRBJ2-7 and V is TRBV28; 13 bases fit TRBD2. The CDR3 extends over 14 amino acids. Germline CDR1 MDHEN, CDR2 SYDVKM. After removal of 10 bases from V and 4 bases from J, the junction contained 7 bases not matched to a gene. CDR3 protein: CATGTSGMIYEQYF. CDR3 coding DNA: TGTGCCACCGGGACTAGCGGGATGATTTACGAGCAGTACTTC.

This clonotype was counted a few times. This chain connects TRBV15 to TRBJ2-5; D tentatively reads TRBD1 or TRBD2 (6 bases each). V was shortened by 3 bases and J by 5 bases, with 19 bases between the two germline ends. This CDR3 comprises 16 residues. Germline V gene sequence: CDR1 LNHNV, CDR2 YYDKDF (reference sequence). The CDR3 DNA reads TGTGCCACCAGCAGCTCCACAGGGCCGGGGGAGGAGACCCAGTACTTC. It codes for CATSSSTGPGEETQYF.

This clonotype was counted between two and nine times. DNA for the CDR3: TGTGCCAGCAGTTTAGTCGAGCGAGATACGCAGTATTTT. Its protein is CASSLVERDTQYF. The rearrangement joins TRBV12-3 or TRBV12-4 to TRBJ2-3; D not resolved. This CDR3 region has 13 residues. Trimming took off 1 base at V and 5 bases at J, with 7 bases between the two ends.

This clonotype showed up many times. V is TRBV29-1 and J is TRBJ2-7, with TRBD2 matching over 7 bases. J was trimmed by 4 bases and V by 6 bases; bases with no gene match: 9. Germline CDR1 is SQVTM and CDR2 is ANQGSEA. The CDR3 spans 13 residues. The CDR3 spells CSVKAGLLYEQYF. CDR3 sequence (DNA): TGCAGCGTAAAAGCGGGACTACTATACGAGCAGTACTTC.

The chain uses TRBV6-1 and TRBJ2-1; 11 bases align to TRBD2. The V gene's germline CDR1 is MNHNS and CDR2 SASEGT. Trimming at V came to 2 bases and at J to 0 bases, leaving 9 bases not matched to a gene. This CDR3 contains 19 residues. CDR3 region: CASSEWRPTSGSSYNEQFF. Here the CDR3 DNA reads TGTGCCAGCAGTGAATGGCGACCCACTAGCGGGAGCTCCTACAATGAGCAGTTCTTC.

This clonotype was found a few times. The chain links TRBV4-1 to TRBJ2-6; D may match TRBD1 or TRBD2 (5 bases each). Germline assignment: CDR1 MGHRA and CDR2 YSYEKL. CDR3 length: 16 amino acids. The ends were cut back, 0 bases at V and 0 bases at J, with 6 bases in the middle. The CDR3 reads CASSQEGVSGANVLTF. Written as DNA, the CDR3 is TGCGCCAGCAGCCAAGAGGGGGTCTCTGGGGCCAACGTCCTGACTTTC.

The chain couples TRBV7-9 to TRBJ2-5; D is possibly TRBD1 (5 bases). Germline V gives CDR1 SEHNR, CDR2 FQNEAQ (reference sequence). V lost 5 bases to trimming and J lost 4 bases, with 17 bases between them. The CDR3 is 15 amino acids. CDR3 sequence: CASSRQGEAGETQYF. The DNA for the CDR3 is TGTGCCAGCAGCCGGCAGGGTGAGGCCGGAGAGACCCAGTACTTC.

The CDR3 region is CASSSRTSGSVRETQYF. For the CDR3, the DNA is TGTGCCAGCAGCTCCCGGACTAGCGGGAGTGTTAGGGAGACCCAGTACTTC. The gene calls are TRBV7-9 and TRBJ2-5; 13 bases agree with TRBD2. The CDR3 is 17 residues long. CDR1 is SEHNR and CDR2 is FQNEAQ in the germline V gene (reference sequence). The V segment lost 4 bases and the J segment 5 bases; nucleotides outside the gene matches: 10.

The CDR3 DNA is TGTGCCAGCAGTACCCAAGCGGGAGAGTACGAGCAGTACTTC. It specifies CASSTQAGEYEQYF. The rearrangement uses TRBV28 and TRBJ2-7; 8 nucleotides agree with TRBD2. The germline V gene encodes CDR1 MDHEN and CDR2 SYDVKM. This CDR3 spans 14 amino acids. J lost 4 bases, V lost 5 bases, and 7 bases had no gene match.

This clonotype was seen a few times. The chain couples TRBV20-1 to TRBJ2-1; TRBD1 might be the D (6 bases). The CDR3 length is 14 residues. V lost 6 bases and J lost 9, with 21 bases in between. Germline CDR1 reads DFQATT; CDR2 reads SNEGSKA (reference sequence). CDR3 sequence (DNA): TGCAGTGCCACCGACAGACGCCTAGGGGGTGAGCAGTTCTTC. Protein: CSATDRRLGGEQFF.

The chain employs TRBV5-1 and TRBJ1-2; the match to TRBD1 covers 7 bases. Trimming took 7 bases from V and 4 from J; bases not matched to a gene: 7. The CDR3 spans 13 residues. Germline V lookup: CDR1 SGHRS, CDR2 YFSETQ. CDR3 protein: CASAQGDGYGYTF. In DNA, the CDR3 is TGCGCCAGCGCCCAGGGGGATGGCTATGGCTACACCTTC.

This clonotype was detected only a few times. The chain joins TRBV6-5 to TRBJ2-3; D is undetermined. Germline V gene lookup returns CDR1 MNHEY and CDR2 SVGAGI. The CDR3 sequence is 16 residues long. Trimming removed 3 bases from V and 0 bases from J, with 13 bases in between. The CDR3 spells CASSYRPSPSTDTQYF. CDR3 DNA: TGTGCCAGCAGTTATAGGCCAAGCCCTAGCACAGATACGCAGTATTTT.

This clonotype showed up just a few times. The genes are TRBV28 and TRBJ2-2; maybe TRBD1 (5 bases). CDR3 size: 16 residues. V gave up 4 bases and J gave up 6 bases, with 18 bases separating them. In germline, CDR1 is MDHEN, CDR2 SYDVKM. Here the CDR3 reads CASSSGMLGVSGELFF. The CDR3 region has the DNA TGTGCCAGCAGTTCTGGGATGCTAGGGGTCTCCGGGGAGCTGTTTTTT.

This clonotype occurred a few times. The J gene is TRBJ2-3, the V gene TRBV2; TRBD2 matches at 12 bases. CDR3 length: 18 amino acids. Germline-derived CDR1 and CDR2 are SNHLY and FYNNEI. The ends lost 7 bases at V and 6 bases at J; junction bases unmatched: 17. CDR3 in DNA: TGTGCCAGCACCCTCTTAGGGACTAGCGGGCCTGCTGTCGATACGCAGTATTTT. Its protein product is CASTLLGTSGPAVDTQYF.